The entry below describes one T cell receptor (beta chain). V lost 5 bases, J lost 4 bases, and 8 bases lay in between. This CDR3 is 12 amino acids long. The germline V gene encodes CDR1 LNHDA and CDR2 SQIVND (reference sequence). It was with 60 Vbeta and 13 Jbeta primers that the PCR ran. Here immunoSEQ multiplex PCR was the method, and the copy in TCRdb shows in-frame clones only, minus some. The data contain roughly 150,000 clones, 65% to 90% of them singletons. This specimen comes from a study of cytomegalovirus exposure and HLA in healthy donors. Donors counted as nominally healthy when sampled, yet unrecorded immune exposures were likely.

The sequenced sample was PBMCs. The receptor's source is a female donor in good health and CMV-seronegative. The V gene is TRBV19, the J gene TRBJ1-1, with D perhaps matching TRBD1 (6 bases). CDR3 loop: CASSAGATEAFF. In DNA form, the CDR3 reads TGTGCCAGTAGTGCAGGGGCCACTGAAGCTTTCTTT.